Sequencing of this T cell receptor beta chain was carried out in a study of cytomegalovirus exposure and HLA in healthy donors. General observations from the study: Later genetic work tied a missense DCLRE1C variant to beta-chain V and J trimming.

Use of 60 Vbeta and 13 Jbeta primers characterized the PCR. Source study methods: It was a later analysis that counted 83 million or so unique TCR beta chains, of which roughly 11 million were shared. Only in-frame clones appear in the TCRdb table, and some are missing; sequencing was by immunoSEQ multiplex PCR. V and J calls and clone size are those listed in that table; D and trimming were worked out from the DNA. The sample records fewer than 250,000 clones, around 82% being singletons. As concerns this clone: Its antigen is not identified.

The receptor was isolated from a woman in her 30s in good health and CMV-seropositive. The sample taken for sequencing was PBMCs.

CDR3 bases: TGTGCCAGCAGCCCCGGGACTAGCGGGGGAAGTGAGCAGTTCTTC. This gives the protein CASSPGTSGGSEQFF. V usage is TRBV27 and J usage is TRBJ2-1, with TRBD2 matching 14 bases. The CDR3 spans 15 residues. Per germline, CDR1 MNHEY and CDR2 SMNVEV (reference sequence). Trimming at V came to 6 bases and at J to 9 bases, leaving 7 bases not matched to a gene.